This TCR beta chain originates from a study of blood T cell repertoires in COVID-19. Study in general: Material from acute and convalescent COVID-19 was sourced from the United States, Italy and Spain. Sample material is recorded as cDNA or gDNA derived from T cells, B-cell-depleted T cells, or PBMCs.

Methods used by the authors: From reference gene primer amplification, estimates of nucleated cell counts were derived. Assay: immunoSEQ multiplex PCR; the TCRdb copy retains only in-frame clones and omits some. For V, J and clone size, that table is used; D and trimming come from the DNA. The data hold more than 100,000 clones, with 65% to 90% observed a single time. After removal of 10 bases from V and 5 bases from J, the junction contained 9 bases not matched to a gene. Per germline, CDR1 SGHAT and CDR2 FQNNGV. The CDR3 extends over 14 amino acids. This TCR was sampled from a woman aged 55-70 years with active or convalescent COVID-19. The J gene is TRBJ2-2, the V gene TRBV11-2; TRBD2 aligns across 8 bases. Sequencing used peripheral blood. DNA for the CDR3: TGTGCCACGACGGGGGGGAGAGGAACCGGGGAGCTGTTTTTT. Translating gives CATTGGRGTGELFF.